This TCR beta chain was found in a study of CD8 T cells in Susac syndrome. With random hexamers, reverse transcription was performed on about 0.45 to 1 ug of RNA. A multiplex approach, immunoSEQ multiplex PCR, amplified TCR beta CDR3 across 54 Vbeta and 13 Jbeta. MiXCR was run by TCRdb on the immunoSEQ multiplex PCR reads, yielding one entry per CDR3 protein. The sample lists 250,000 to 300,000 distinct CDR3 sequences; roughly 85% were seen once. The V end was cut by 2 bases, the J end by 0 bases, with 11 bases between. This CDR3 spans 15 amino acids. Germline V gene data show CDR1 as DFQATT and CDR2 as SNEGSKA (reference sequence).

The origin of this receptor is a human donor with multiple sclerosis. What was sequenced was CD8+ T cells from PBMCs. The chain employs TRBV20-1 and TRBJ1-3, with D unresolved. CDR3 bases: TGCAGTGCTAGACTGGAGGGCTACTCTGGAAACACCATATATTTT. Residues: CSARLEGYSGNTIYF.